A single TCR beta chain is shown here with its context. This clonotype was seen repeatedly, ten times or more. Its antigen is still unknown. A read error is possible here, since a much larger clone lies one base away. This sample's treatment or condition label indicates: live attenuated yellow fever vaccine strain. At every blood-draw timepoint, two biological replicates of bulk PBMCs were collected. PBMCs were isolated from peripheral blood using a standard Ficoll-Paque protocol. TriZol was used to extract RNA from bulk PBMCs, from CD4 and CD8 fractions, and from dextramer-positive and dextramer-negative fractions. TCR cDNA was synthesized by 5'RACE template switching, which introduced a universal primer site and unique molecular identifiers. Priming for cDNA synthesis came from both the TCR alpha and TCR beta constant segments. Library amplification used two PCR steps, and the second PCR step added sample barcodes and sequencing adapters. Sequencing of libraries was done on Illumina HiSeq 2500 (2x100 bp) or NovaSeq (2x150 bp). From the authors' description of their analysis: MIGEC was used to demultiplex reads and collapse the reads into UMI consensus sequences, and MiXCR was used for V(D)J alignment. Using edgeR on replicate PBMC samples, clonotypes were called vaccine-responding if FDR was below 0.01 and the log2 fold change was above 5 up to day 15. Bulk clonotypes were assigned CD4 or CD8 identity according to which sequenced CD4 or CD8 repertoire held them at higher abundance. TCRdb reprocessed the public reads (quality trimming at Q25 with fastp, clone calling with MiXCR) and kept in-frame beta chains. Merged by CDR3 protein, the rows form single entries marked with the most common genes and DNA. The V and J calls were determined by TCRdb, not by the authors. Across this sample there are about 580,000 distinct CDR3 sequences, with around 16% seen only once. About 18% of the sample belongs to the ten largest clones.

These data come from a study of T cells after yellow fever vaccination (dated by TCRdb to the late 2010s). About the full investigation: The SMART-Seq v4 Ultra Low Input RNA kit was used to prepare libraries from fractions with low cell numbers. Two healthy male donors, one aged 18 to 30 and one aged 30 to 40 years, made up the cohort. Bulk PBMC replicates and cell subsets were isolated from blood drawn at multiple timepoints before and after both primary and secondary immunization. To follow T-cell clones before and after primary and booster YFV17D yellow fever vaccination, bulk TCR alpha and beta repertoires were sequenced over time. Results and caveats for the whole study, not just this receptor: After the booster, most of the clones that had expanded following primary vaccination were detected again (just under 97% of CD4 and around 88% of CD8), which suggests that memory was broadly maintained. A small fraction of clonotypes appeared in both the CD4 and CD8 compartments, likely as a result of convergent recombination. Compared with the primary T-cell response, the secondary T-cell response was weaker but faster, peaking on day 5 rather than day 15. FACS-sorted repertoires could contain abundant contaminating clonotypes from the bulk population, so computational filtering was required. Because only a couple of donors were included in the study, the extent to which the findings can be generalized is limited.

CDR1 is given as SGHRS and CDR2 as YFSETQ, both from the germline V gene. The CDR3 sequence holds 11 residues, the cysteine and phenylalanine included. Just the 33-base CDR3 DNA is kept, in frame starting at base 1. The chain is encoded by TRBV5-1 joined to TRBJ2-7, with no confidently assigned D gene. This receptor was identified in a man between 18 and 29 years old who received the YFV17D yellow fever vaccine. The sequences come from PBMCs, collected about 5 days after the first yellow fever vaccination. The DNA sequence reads TGTGCCAGCAGCGTAGGCTACGAGCAGTACTTC. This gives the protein CASSVGYEQYF.